Given below is one T cell receptor (beta chain) in context. Its specific antigen is unknown. Preparation of the library involved the immunoSEQ multiplex PCR assay. For the multiplex PCR, a mixture combining 60 forward primers for TCR Vbeta segments and 13 reverse primers for TCR Jbeta segments was used. A multiplex PCR assay on genomic DNA amplified the CDR3 region of rearranged TCR beta genes. The Illumina HiSeq System was used to sequence the amplified TCR beta libraries as 87-base-pair reads. Processing in the source paper ran as follows. In a later analysis, tens of millions of unique TCR beta chains were counted across the 650 to 750 repertoires, and roughly 11 million of these chains were shared by at least two donors. Raw reads were error-corrected and collapsed into unique sequences by a nearest-neighbor algorithm in which closely related sequences were merged to remove PCR and sequencing errors. CDR3 sequences were aligned to IMGT reference sequences to assign V, D and J gene segments. For a sequence to be retained, a match of at least six nucleotides to both a V gene segment and a J gene segment was required. A rearrangement was called productive if the CDR3 had no stop codons and remained in frame with V and J, and every other rearrangement was called non-productive. CDR3 was defined according to IMGT convention as the region running from the second conserved V-encoded cysteine to the conserved J-encoded phenylalanine. In an earlier analysis of around 640 of the donors, sequences lacking an unambiguous match to a single V gene segment were excluded. In an earlier analysis of a few hundred of the donors, V segments were called functional above 56.7% productive rearrangements and were called segregating when the between-donor standard deviation exceeded 5%. A statistical classification framework was developed to diagnose cytomegalovirus status using the catalog of TCR beta chain sequences. V and J gene assignment, in a later analysis, came from comparing TCR nucleotide sequences with IMGT/GENE-DB human TR gene sequences. In a later analysis, CDR3 sequences and most-parsimonious VDJ recombination scenarios were assigned using the TCRdist pipeline. A later analysis defined each TCR beta chain by its CDR3 amino acid sequence plus V-gene family, and excluded reads lacking a unique V-gene family. In a later analysis, around 600 highly shared, low-generation-probability nucleotide sequences were removed to address suspected cross-contamination and a sequencing artifact. A later analysis calculated a clonal expansion index for each public chain from normalized within-repertoire ranks of inferred template counts. A later analysis computed generation probabilities with a VDJ recombination model fitted to out-of-frame rearrangements, and checked the results against IGoR. A later analysis scored TCR-TCR, TCR-HLA and TCR-CMV co-occurrence with hypergeometric tests, applying a repertoire-size bias correction to TCR pairs. False discovery rates were estimated in a later analysis by permuting HLA or CMV assignments 20 times. In a later analysis, co-occurring TCRs were grouped with DBSCAN, and TCRdist sequence similarity was added when clustering was performed within HLA-allele-positive subsets. Co-occurrence clustering excluded repertoires with fewer than 30,000 or more than 120,000 public chains, plus five with anomalous nucleotide sharing. TCRdb took this table from immuneACCESS and kept in-frame rearrangements with V and J called. Such tables lack part of the clones; where checked against another copy, unresolved V genes explain under half of the gap, and the rest is unexplained. V and J calls and clone size come straight from that table; D and trimming were deduced from the DNA. The sample's table lists a count of about 170,000 clones. The leading ten clones occupy about 0.8% of the sample.

The entry originates in a study of cytomegalovirus exposure and HLA in healthy donors (dated by TCRdb to 2017 to 2019). Describing the broader study: An earlier analysis of more than 550 of the donors reported approximately 260 Gb of sequence data and 117 million unique TCR beta sequences obtained from 150 million to 200 million T cells. An early release covering 550 to 700 HLA-typed donors comprised 300 to 350 gigabases of sequencing data and around 86 million unique TCR sequences. Among the roughly 400 genotyped donors, around 81% belonged to the genetic ancestry cluster associated with self-reported Caucasian donors. The aim of the study was to test whether cataloging public T cell receptors could identify signatures of past pathogen exposure. The T cell repertoires of several hundred subjects were profiled by immunosequencing and related to cytomegalovirus serostatus. Along with the approximately 620-subject first cohort, a separate validation cohort of some 130 different subjects was used. The study combined high-throughput TCR immunosequencing, statistical association of individual TCRs with disease status, and machine learning to predict cytomegalovirus infection status. A later analysis re-analyzed previously published TCR beta repertoires from 666 donors and added high-resolution HLA genotyping to study TCR occurrence patterns. Rather than using new phenotypic data, the later analysis identified candidate immune exposures from TCR beta sequences and from how often those sequences occurred across donors. In an earlier analysis of 500 to 650 of the donors, high-throughput TCR beta sequencing was used to judge whether each TCR beta V gene segment behaved as functional or pseudogenic. Donor age, sex, ethnicity and CMV serostatus were collected together with the repertoire data. In a later genetic analysis, genome-wide SNP genotypes for about 55% of the roughly 670 donors were used, and that subset was treated as a discovery cohort. Every discovery cohort repertoire had been produced on one sequencing platform. HLA typing included class I and class II loci at four-digit resolution. The number of donors typed differed by locus, with 629-630 for A, B, C, DRB1 and DQB1, approximately 500 for DQA1, over 600 for DPA1, and approximately 470 for DPB1. Because of strong linkage in the cohort, four to six DR-DQ haplotypes were treated as single units for association and clustering. Among almost 400 genotyped donors of the cohort, an average of around 240,000 unique TCR beta nucleotide sequences were sequenced per donor, 15% to 20% of them non-productive.

CDR1 and CDR2 (SEHNR, FQNEAQ) derive from the germline V gene (reference sequence). V is clipped by 6 bases and J by 6 bases, and the sequence between their germline boundaries is 15 bases long. Inclusive of the bounding cysteine and phenylalanine, the CDR3 is 13 residues long. CDR3 DNA is the only sequence kept; it has 39 bases, read in frame from the first base. In total, roughly 670 healthy bone marrow donors made up the cohort. All cohort members were sampled while nominally healthy, although unrecorded immune exposures were likely present. The donor tested CMV seropositive and was one of the 289 seropositive cohort members. A peripheral blood sample was collected from each donor, and TCR beta sequencing was performed on peripheral blood mononuclear cells. The Qiagen DNeasy Blood Extraction Kit was used to extract genomic DNA from the blood cell samples. Study-wide findings and limitations: Specific HLA alleles were associated with some 15,000 TCR beta sequences at a false discovery rate of 0.05 in a later analysis. Because some donors lacked HLA typing at each locus, the association tests relied only on the typed subset. Immune exposure information for the cohort was limited to CMV serostatus. In a later analysis, HLA-associated TCR beta chains were found to be more clonally expanded and to have lower generation probabilities than equally common non-associated chains. Broadly in line with IMGT annotations, most TCR beta V segments showed up in productive rearrangements about 90% or about 30% of the time in an earlier analysis of 450 to 750 of the donors. The earlier analysis of 587 of the donors excluded roughly 16 rarely observed V segments, including chromosome 9 orphons, because counts were too low. In this cohort, only TCR beta chains were sequenced, and detectable features were limited by the absence of alpha or paired-chain data. When HLA alleles, especially DR and DQ, strongly co-occurred, attributing TCR associations to individual alleles was difficult. Across donors, most TCR sequences were observed very rarely, whereas some public TCRs were present in many individuals. Presence/absence analyses assumed roughly uniform sequencing depth across donors, an assumption that may not hold. In a later analysis, most CMV-associated TCR beta chains were found to appear HLA-restricted, with HLA associations seemingly driven largely by CMV exposure. A further reported finding was that TCR beta sequences accurately predicted the HLA-A and HLA-B alleles for most subjects in the first cohort. Because the 87-base-pair reads could not distinguish some IMGT-functional V segments, including TRBV6-2 and TRBV6-3, those segments were excluded. In vitro tests confirmed that a few of the cytomegalovirus-associated TCR beta chains recognize cytomegalovirus antigens. The study listed 170 or so TCR beta chains as associated with cytomegalovirus. Correlated functional status among segregating V segments might be attributable to linkage disequilibrium, but an unknown experimental factor could not be ruled out. A later genetic analysis associated a missense DCLRE1C variant with V-gene and J-gene trimming of TCR beta chains, and an independent cohort replicated the association. A group of highly shared sequence variants was considered likely to be a technical artifact of the sequencing pipeline. The authors suggested that the approach could potentially be extended to other disease states and immunological phenotypes. According to a later analysis, parvovirus B19, influenza, CMV and Epstein-Barr virus appeared linked to several top co-occurrence clusters. Cytomegalovirus status was reported to be diagnosed by the classifier with high specificity and sensitivity in both the original and validation cohorts. Compared with the roughly 700-donor mean, donors in an Asian-associated ancestry cluster had fewer N-insertions in productive TCRs, according to a later genetic analysis. In a later analysis, TCR association rates were found to vary across HLA loci, with the most associated TCRs seen for DRB1 alleles and the fewest for HLA-C alleles.

This TCR came from a woman aged 18-29 years in good health and CMV-seropositive. Sequenced: PBMCs. The V gene is TRBV7-9 and the J gene is TRBJ2-7, with TRBD2 as a weak D call on 5 bases. The nucleotides read TGTGCCAGCAGACACCCCGGAGGCGTCGAGCAGTACTTC. It translates to CASRHPGGVEQYF.